This T cell receptor (beta chain) was documented in a study of CD8 T cells in Susac syndrome. As for the study in general: At the time their blood was drawn, patients with Susac syndrome were either therapy-naive, on corticosteroids (with some of them also receiving intravenous immunoglobulin), or on intravenous immunoglobulin alone.

The authors reverse transcribed 0.5 to 1 ug RNA with random hexamers. TCRdb analysed the immunoSEQ multiplex PCR reads with MiXCR anew, one entry per CDR3 protein. This table has some 150,000 distinct CDR3 sequences, about 94% appearing once. The diagnostic criteria for definite or probable disease, as recently defined, were met by the patients with Susac syndrome. The receptor was isolated from a human donor with Susac syndrome. The sample consisted of CD4+ T cells from PBMCs.

Here the CDR3 reads CASSASTGRRNEKLFF. Here the CDR3 DNA reads TGTGCCAGCAGCGCATCGACAGGGAGGAGAAATGAAAAACTGTTTTTT. The gene calls are TRBV13 and TRBJ1-4; the match to TRBD1 covers 7 bases. This CDR3 comprises 16 residues. Germline V gives CDR1 PRHDT, CDR2 FYEKMQ (reference sequence). J was trimmed by 5 bases and V by 5 bases; bases with no gene match: 11. Based on the CDR3 plus reference TRBV13 and TRBJ1-4, the full variable domain is AAGVIQSPRHLIKEKRETATLKCYPIPRHDTVYWYQQGPGQDPQFLISFYEKMQSDKGSIPDRFSAQQFSDYHSELNMSSLELGDSALYFCASSASTGRRNEKLFFGSGTQLSVL.